Presented here are 11 T cell receptor beta chains from one specimen sequenced in a study of low-dose radiotherapy and immunotherapy resistance in tumors. As for time point: before trial treatment. Gene-specific TRAV and TRBV primers were used for first-strand cDNA, covering alpha and beta chains. It was with a constant-region primer and a V-primer adapter that TCRs were amplified over around 19 PCR cycles. MiXCR, applied by TCRdb to the reads, yields one record per CDR3 protein. The sample carries roughly 76,000 distinct CDR3 sequences, 18% recorded once. This specimen was PBMCs, taken before treatment. All receptors derive from a male donor with prostate cancer.

Many counts were recorded for this clonotype. The chain uses TRBV20-1 and TRBJ2-5; TRBD2 aligns across 11 bases. After removal of 3 bases from V and 3 bases from J, the junction contained 6 bases not matched to a gene. Germline loops: CDR1 DFQATT, CDR2 SNEGSKA (reference sequence). The CDR3 totals 15 residues. CDR3 region: CSARTLAGVKETQYF. CDR3 DNA sequence: TGCAGTGCTAGGACACTAGCGGGAGTAAAAGAGACCCAGTACTTC.

Many counts were recorded for this clonotype. The gene calls are TRBV15 and TRBJ2-3; D possibly uses TRBD1 or TRBD2 (5 bases each). This CDR3 is built from 13 residues. In germline, CDR1 is LNHNV, CDR2 YYDKDF (reference sequence). With 3 bases removed from V and 2 bases from J, the gap between germline ends came to 6 bases. The CDR3 DNA sequence: TGTGCCACCAGCAGGGGGACCACAGATACGCAGTATTTT. It specifies CATSRGTTDTQYF.

This clonotype was counted at least ten times. The chain joins TRBV29-1 to TRBJ2-5; 10 bases map to TRBD2. The CDR3 runs to 15 residues. Per germline, CDR1 SQVTM and CDR2 ANQGSEA. J gave up 5 bases and V 5 bases, and 11 bases lay outside the gene matches. CDR3 amino acids: CSVLSSGGRGETQYF. The CDR3, as DNA: TGCAGCGTTCTTTCTAGCGGGGGTCGGGGGGAGACCCAGTACTTC.

There are many counts of this clonotype. V is TRBV5-1 and J is TRBJ2-3, with 7 bases matching TRBD1. CDR1 is SGHRS, CDR2 YFSETQ, per germline. Trimming removed 4 bases from V and 0 bases from J; junction bases left unmatched: 8. CDR3 size: 16 residues. In DNA form, the CDR3 reads TGCGCCAGCAGCCCGGGACAGCTGACTAGCACAGATACGCAGTATTTT. As protein: CASSPGQLTSTDTQYF.

There are many counts of this clonotype. This chain connects TRBV5-4 to TRBJ2-5, with 11 bases that match TRBD2. The CDR3 runs 17 residues. Germline V gene data show CDR1 as SGHNT and CDR2 as YYREEE (reference sequence). Unmatched junction bases numbered 9, after V lost 1 base and J lost 4 bases. The CDR3 region has the DNA TGTGCCAGCAGCTTGCTAGCGGGGGGAGTCCGGGGAGAGACCCAGTACTTC. Amino acid sequence: CASSLLAGGVRGETQYF.

The sample holds one count of this clonotype. Given a far larger clone just one base away, this is likely a sequencing read error. The chain employs TRBV11-2 and TRBJ2-7; D may be TRBD1 (6 bases). The CDR3 is made up of 13 amino acids. CDR1 and CDR2 from the germline V gene are SGHAT and FQNNGV. The CDR3, as DNA: TGCGCCAGCAGCTCGGACAGTGGTTACGAGCAGTACTTC. It is translated as CASSSDSGYEQYF. The whole variable domain, remainder taken from reference TRBV11-2 and TRBJ2-7, is EAGVAQSPRYKIIEKRQSVAFWCNPISGHATLYWYQQILGQGPKLLIQFQNNGVVDDSQLPKDRFSAERLKGVDSTLKIQPAKLEDSAVYLCASSSDSGYEQYFGPGTRLTVT.

This clonotype has ten or more counts. This sequence joins TRBV6-5 and TRBJ1-6; 9 positions agree with TRBD1. CDR1 is MNHEY, CDR2 SVGAGI, per germline. This CDR3 comprises 16 residues. The V gene end was trimmed by 6 bases and the J gene end by 10 bases; junction bases not matched to a gene: 13. CDR3 region: CASRRQGGHPGSPLHF. The CDR3 DNA reads as TGTGCCAGCAGGAGACAGGGGGGCCACCCGGGGTCACCCCTCCACTTT.

This clonotype came up many times. V and J are TRBV5-4 and TRBJ2-3; 13 bases line up with TRBD2. The CDR3 is made up of 18 amino acids. Losses at the gene ends were 4 bases for V and 0 bases for J; bases not matched to a gene: 8. Germline CDR1 is SGHNT and CDR2 is YYREEE (reference sequence). CDR3 sequence reads: CASSLRTSGSGSTDTQYF. The CDR3 coding sequence is TGTGCCAGCAGCCTACGGACTAGCGGGAGTGGAAGCACAGATACGCAGTATTTT.

This clonotype was observed many times. The chain uses TRBV4-2 and TRBJ2-1; D is uncertain. Germline V gene sequence: CDR1 LGHNA, CDR2 YNFKEQ. The CDR3 runs to 17 residues. The V end was cut by 3 bases, the J end by 6 bases, with 21 bases between. The CDR3 spells CASSHGVRSALSNEQFF. In DNA, the CDR3 is TGTGCCAGCAGCCATGGGGTTCGGAGTGCCCTCTCCAATGAGCAGTTCTTC.

This chain links TRBV7-2 with TRBJ2-5; 9 bases match TRBD1. The CDR3 sequence is 15 residues long. V shed 4 bases, J shed 3 bases, and the junction held 6 bases outside the gene matches. Germline values: CDR1 SGHTA, CDR2 FQGNSA. The CDR3 DNA sequence: TGTGCCAGCAGCTCCAGGACAGGGGCCGAAGAGACCCAGTACTTC. Translation gives CASSSRTGAEETQYF.

This clonotype was seen once. The J gene is TRBJ2-1, the V gene TRBV6-5; possible D gene TRBD1, 9 bases. Germline assignment: CDR1 MNHEY and CDR2 SVGAGI. The CDR3 covers 17 residues. With 6 bases removed from V and 3 bases from J, the gap between germline ends came to 21 bases. CDR3 protein: CASSRGGPGQGYNEQFF. For the CDR3, the DNA is TGTGCCAGCAGCCGCGGGGGGCCGGGACAGGGCTACAATGAGCAGTTCTTC.